One T cell receptor (beta chain) is described in this entry. The antigen it binds to is not known. Base qualities are missing; no much larger clone stands one base away. Trimming takes 5 bases off V and 7 bases off J; junction bases not matched to a gene: 8. As encoded in the germline V gene, CDR1 is SQVTM while CDR2 is ANQGSEA. From its cysteine to its phenylalanine, the CDR3 spans 13 amino acids. Left in the record is the CDR3 DNA by itself, 39 bases read in frame from the first base. This record comes from a study of cytomegalovirus exposure and HLA in healthy donors (dated by TCRdb to about 2017). Notes on the research overall: In an earlier analysis of roughly 590 of the donors, approximately 300 Gb of sequence data and some 100 million unique TCR beta sequences from 180 million or so T cells were reported. Donor age, sex, ethnicity and CMV serostatus were compiled alongside the repertoire data. About 300 gigabases of sequencing data and tens of millions of unique TCR sequences were included in an early release covering 500 to 750 HLA-typed donors. High-throughput TCR immunosequencing, statistical association of individual TCRs with disease status, and machine learning were combined to predict cytomegalovirus infection status. The study aimed to test whether cataloging public T cell receptors could reveal signatures of past pathogen exposure. A later genetic analysis took genome-wide SNP genotypes for about three fifths of the roughly 670 donors and used that subset as a discovery cohort. A handful of DR-DQ haplotypes were handled as single units for association and clustering because linkage in the cohort was strong. A later analysis re-examined previously published TCR beta repertoires from 610 or so donors and added high-resolution HLA genotyping to investigate patterns of TCR occurrence. Rather than using new phenotypic data, the later analysis identified candidate immune exposures from TCR beta sequences and from how often those sequences occurred across donors. All discovery cohort repertoires had been generated using a single sequencing platform. Of the roughly 400 genotyped donors, 65% to 90% fell in the genetic ancestry cluster associated with self-reported Caucasian donors. Class I and class II HLA loci were covered by the typing at four-digit resolution. Among around 400 genotyped donors of the cohort, an average of about 240,000 unique TCR beta nucleotide sequences were sequenced per donor, roughly a sixth of them non-productive. To decide whether each TCR beta V gene segment behaved as functional or pseudogenic, an earlier analysis of fewer than 750 of the donors relied on high-throughput TCR beta sequencing. The study used immunosequencing to profile the T cell repertoires of under 700 subjects and linked those repertoires to cytomegalovirus serostatus. Besides the first cohort of hundreds of subjects, a separate validation cohort made up of roughly 130 different subjects was used. Typing coverage varied by locus: 629-630 donors for A, B, C, DRB1 and DQB1; roughly 560 for DQA1; around 570 for DPA1; 450 to 480 for DPB1. The research as a whole found: According to a later analysis, parvovirus B19, influenza, CMV and Epstein-Barr virus appeared linked to several top co-occurrence clusters. Compared with the roughly 670-donor mean, donors in an Asian-associated ancestry cluster had fewer N-insertions in productive TCRs, according to a later genetic analysis. In an earlier analysis of about 550 of the donors, most TCR beta V segments were observed in productive rearrangements about 87% or about 30% of the time, broadly matching IMGT annotations. Specific HLA alleles were associated with 18,000 or so TCR beta sequences at a false discovery rate of 0.05 in a later analysis. In a later analysis, TCR association rates were found to vary across HLA loci, with the most associated TCRs seen for DRB1 alleles and the fewest for HLA-C alleles. Immune exposure information for the cohort was limited to CMV serostatus. The classifier was reported to diagnose cytomegalovirus status with high specificity and sensitivity in both the original and validation cohorts. A cluster of highly shared sequence variants was judged likely to represent a technical artifact of the sequencing pipeline. When HLA alleles, especially DR and DQ, strongly co-occurred, TCR associations were difficult to assign to individual alleles. Compared with equally common non-associated chains, HLA-associated TCR beta chains in a later analysis were more clonally expanded and had lower generation probabilities. HLA typing was unavailable for some donors at each locus, so association tests used only the typed subset. According to a later analysis, most CMV-associated TCR beta chains appeared to be HLA-restricted, and the HLA associations seemed to be driven largely by CMV exposure. According to the authors, the approach could potentially be generalized to other disease states and immunological phenotypes. The study listed 150 to 200 TCR beta chains as associated with cytomegalovirus. Presence/absence analyses assumed roughly uniform sequencing depth across donors, an assumption that may not hold. Only TCR beta chains were sequenced in this cohort, and the absence of alpha or paired-chain data limited detectable features. A few of the identified cytomegalovirus-associated TCR beta chains were confirmed in vitro to be specific for cytomegalovirus antigens. Most TCR sequences were seen in very few donors, while some public TCRs were found in many individuals. Because the 87-base-pair reads could not distinguish some IMGT-functional V segments, including TRBV6-2 and TRBV6-3, those segments were excluded. Because counts were too low, seventeen rarely observed V segments, including chromosome 9 orphons, were left out of the earlier analysis of some 600 of the donors. In a later genetic analysis, a missense DCLRE1C variant was associated with V-gene and J-gene trimming of TCR beta chains, and the association was replicated in an independent cohort. A further reported finding was that TCR beta sequences accurately predicted the HLA-A and HLA-B alleles for most subjects in the first cohort. Linkage disequilibrium might explain the correlated functional status among segregating V segments, but an unknown experimental factor could not be excluded.

Libraries were constructed by the immunoSEQ multiplex PCR assay. A mixture of 60 forward primers for TCR Vbeta segments and 13 reverse primers for TCR Jbeta segments was used in the multiplex PCR. The CDR3 region of rearranged TCR beta genes was amplified from genomic DNA by a multiplex PCR assay. The amplified TCR beta libraries were sequenced on the Illumina HiSeq System as 87-base-pair reads. As for the original processing: A later analysis counted about 80 million unique TCR beta chains across the approximately 700 repertoires, and some 11 million of these chains were shared by at least two donors. To remove PCR and sequencing errors, raw reads were error-corrected and collapsed into unique sequences using a nearest-neighbor algorithm that merged closely related sequences. To assign V, D and J gene segments, CDR3 sequences were aligned to IMGT reference sequences. Each retained sequence needed at least a six-nucleotide match to both a V gene segment and a J gene segment. A rearrangement counted as productive if the CDR3 had no stop codons and remained in frame with V and J, and every other rearrangement counted as non-productive. Following IMGT convention, CDR3 was defined as the stretch from the second conserved V-encoded cysteine to the conserved J-encoded phenylalanine. The earlier analysis of 587 of the donors excluded sequences that lacked an unambiguous match to a single V gene segment. An earlier analysis of a few hundred of the donors classified V segments as functional when productive rearrangements were above 56.7% and as segregating when the standard deviation between donors was above 5%. A statistical classification framework was built to diagnose cytomegalovirus status from the catalog of TCR beta chain sequences. In a later analysis, V and J genes were assigned by comparing TCR nucleotide sequences against IMGT/GENE-DB human TR gene sequences. A later analysis assigned CDR3 sequences and most-parsimonious VDJ recombination scenarios with the TCRdist pipeline. A later analysis defined each TCR beta chain by its CDR3 amino acid sequence plus V-gene family, and excluded reads lacking a unique V-gene family. To address suspected cross-contamination and a sequencing artifact, a later analysis removed some 620 highly shared, low-generation-probability nucleotide sequences. A later analysis calculated a clonal expansion index for each public chain from normalized within-repertoire ranks of inferred template counts. In a later analysis, generation probabilities were computed with a VDJ recombination model fitted to out-of-frame rearrangements, and the resulting probabilities were checked against IGoR. In a later analysis, hypergeometric tests were used to score TCR-TCR, TCR-HLA and TCR-CMV co-occurrence, with a repertoire-size bias correction applied to TCR pairs. In a later analysis, false discovery rates were estimated by permuting HLA or CMV assignments 20 times. In a later analysis, co-occurring TCRs were grouped using DBSCAN, and TCRdist sequence similarity was added for clustering within HLA-allele-positive subsets. Co-occurrence clustering excluded repertoires with fewer than 30,000 or more than 120,000 public chains, plus five with anomalous nucleotide sharing. In its TCRdb copy, this immuneACCESS table keeps in-frame sequences only and misses some clones. Where compared with another copy, unresolved V genes explain less than half of these, and the others have no known cause. For V, J and clone size, that table is used; D and trimming come from the DNA. The sample table contains around 160,000 clones; only one count was recorded for roughly 80% of them. The ten most abundant clones make up about 2% of the sample.

In total, roughly 670 healthy bone marrow donors made up the cohort. Cohort members were all nominally healthy when sampled, although unrecorded immune exposures were likely present. CMV serostatus was positive for 289 and negative for about 55% of the roughly 670 cohort members, and was not recorded for this donor. A peripheral blood sample was collected from each donor, and TCR beta sequencing was performed on peripheral blood mononuclear cells. The Qiagen DNeasy Blood Extraction Kit was used to extract genomic DNA from the blood cell samples. The sequence joins TRBV29-1 to TRBJ2-1; TRBD1 agrees with 7 junctional bases. The sequencing sample was made of PBMCs. The clonotype comes from a human donor in good health. The DNA sequence is given as TGCAGCGTTAGTCCGGCAGGGGGTAATGAGCAGTTCTTC. This codes for CSVSPAGGNEQFF.